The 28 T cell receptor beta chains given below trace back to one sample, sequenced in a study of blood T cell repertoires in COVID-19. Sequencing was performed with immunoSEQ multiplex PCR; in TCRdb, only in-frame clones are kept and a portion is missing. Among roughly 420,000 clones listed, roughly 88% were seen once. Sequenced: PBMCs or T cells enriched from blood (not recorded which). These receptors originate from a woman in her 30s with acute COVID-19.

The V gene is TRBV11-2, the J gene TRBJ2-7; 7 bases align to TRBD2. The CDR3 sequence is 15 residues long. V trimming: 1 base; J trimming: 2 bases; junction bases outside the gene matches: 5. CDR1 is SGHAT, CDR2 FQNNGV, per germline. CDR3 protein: CASSLVAGTTYEQYF. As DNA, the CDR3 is TGTGCCAGCAGCTTAGTCGCGGGGACTACCTACGAGCAGTACTTC.

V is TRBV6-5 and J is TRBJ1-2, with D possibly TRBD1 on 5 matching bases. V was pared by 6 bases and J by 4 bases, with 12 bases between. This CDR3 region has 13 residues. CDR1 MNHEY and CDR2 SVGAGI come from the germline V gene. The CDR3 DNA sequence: TGTGCCAGCAGGCTGACAGAAAGCTATGGCTACACCTTC. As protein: CASRLTESYGYTF.

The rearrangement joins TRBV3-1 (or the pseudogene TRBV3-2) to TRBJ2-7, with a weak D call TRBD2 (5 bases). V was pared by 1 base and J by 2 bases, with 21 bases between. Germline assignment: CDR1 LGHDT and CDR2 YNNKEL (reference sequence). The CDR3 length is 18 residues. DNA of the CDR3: TGTGCCAGCAGCCAAGTAAACCCAACCCCCAGGAGGCCCTACGAGCAGTACTTC. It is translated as CASSQVNPTPRRPYEQYF.

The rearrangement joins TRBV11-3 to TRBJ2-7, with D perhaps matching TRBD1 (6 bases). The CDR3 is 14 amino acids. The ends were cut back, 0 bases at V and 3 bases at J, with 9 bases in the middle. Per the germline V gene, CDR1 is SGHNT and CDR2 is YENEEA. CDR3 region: CASSLDADSYEQYF. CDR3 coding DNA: TGTGCCAGCAGCTTAGATGCGGACAGCTACGAGCAGTACTTC. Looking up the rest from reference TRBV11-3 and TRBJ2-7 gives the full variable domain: EAGVVQSPRYKIIEKKQPVAFWCNPISGHNTLYWYLQNLGQGPELLIRYENEEAVDDSQLPKDRFSAERLKGVDSTLKIQPAELGDSAVYLCASSLDADSYEQYFGPGTRLTVT.

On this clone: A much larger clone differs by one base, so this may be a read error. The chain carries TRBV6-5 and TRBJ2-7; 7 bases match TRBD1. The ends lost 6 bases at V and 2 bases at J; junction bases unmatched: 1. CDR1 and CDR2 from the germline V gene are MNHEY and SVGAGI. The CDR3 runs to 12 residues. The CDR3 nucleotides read TGTGCCAGCAGCGACAGGGCCTACGAGCAGTACTTC. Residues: CASSDRAYEQYF.

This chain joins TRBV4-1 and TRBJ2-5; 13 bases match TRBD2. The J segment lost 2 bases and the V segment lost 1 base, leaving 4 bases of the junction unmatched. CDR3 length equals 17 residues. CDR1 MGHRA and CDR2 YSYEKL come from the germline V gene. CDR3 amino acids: CASSQGILAGGQETQYF. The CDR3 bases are TGCGCCAGCAGCCAAGGAATACTAGCGGGGGGGCAAGAGACCCAGTACTTC.

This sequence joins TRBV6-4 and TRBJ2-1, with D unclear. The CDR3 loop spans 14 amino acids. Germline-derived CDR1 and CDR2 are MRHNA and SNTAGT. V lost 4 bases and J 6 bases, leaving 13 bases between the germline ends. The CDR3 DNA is TGTGCCAGCAGTGTTTTTTCCGGTTCCAATGAGCAGTTCTTC. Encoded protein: CASSVFSGSNEQFF.

CDR3 nucleotides: TGTGCCAGCGGGATAACAGGGAATCAGCCCCAGCATTTT. Amino acid sequence: CASGITGNQPQHF. The rearrangement joins TRBV2 to TRBJ1-5; D perhaps matches TRBD1 (6 bases). CDR3 size: 13 residues. Trimming left V 8 bases short and J 4 bases short, with 12 bases between. Looked up from germline, CDR1 is SNHLY and CDR2 is FYNNEI. The complete variable domain, with remaining parts taken from reference TRBV2 and TRBJ1-5, reads EPEVTQTPSHQVTQMGQEVILRCVPISNHLYFYWYRQILGQKVEFLVSFYNNEISEKSEIFDDQFSVERPDGSNFTLKIRSTKLEDSAMYFCASGITGNQPQHFGDGTRLSIL.

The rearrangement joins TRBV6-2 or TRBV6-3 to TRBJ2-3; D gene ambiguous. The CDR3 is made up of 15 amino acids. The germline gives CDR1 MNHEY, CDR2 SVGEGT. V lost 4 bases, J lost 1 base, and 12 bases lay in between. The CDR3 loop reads CASSSPKRGTDTQYF. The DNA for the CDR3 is TGTGCCAGCAGTTCCCCAAAACGGGGCACAGATACGCAGTATTTT.

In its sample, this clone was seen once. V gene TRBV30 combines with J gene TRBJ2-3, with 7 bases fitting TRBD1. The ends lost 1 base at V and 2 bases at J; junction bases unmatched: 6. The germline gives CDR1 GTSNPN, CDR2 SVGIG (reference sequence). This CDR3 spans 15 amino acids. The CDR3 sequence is CAWSGRTGYTDTQYF. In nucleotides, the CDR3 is TGTGCCTGGAGTGGACGGACAGGATACACAGATACGCAGTATTTT.

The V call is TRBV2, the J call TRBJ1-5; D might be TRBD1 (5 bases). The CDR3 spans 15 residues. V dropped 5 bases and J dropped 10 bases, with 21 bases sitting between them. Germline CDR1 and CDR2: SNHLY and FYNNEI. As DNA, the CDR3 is TGTGCCAGCAGTCCCGGGGGAACGGCATCCCAACCCCAGCATTTT. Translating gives CASSPGGTASQPQHF.

The CDR3 loop is CASAHPGTGTNGYTF. CDR3 sequence (DNA): TGTGCCAGCGCCCACCCTGGGACAGGGACGAATGGCTACACCTTC. The chain couples TRBV3-1 (or the pseudogene TRBV3-2) to TRBJ1-2, with TRBD1 identical over 9 bases. CDR3 size: 15 residues. Germline CDR1 reads LGHDT; CDR2 reads YNNKEL (reference sequence). V lost 8 bases to trimming and J lost 6 bases; unmatched junction nucleotides: 13.

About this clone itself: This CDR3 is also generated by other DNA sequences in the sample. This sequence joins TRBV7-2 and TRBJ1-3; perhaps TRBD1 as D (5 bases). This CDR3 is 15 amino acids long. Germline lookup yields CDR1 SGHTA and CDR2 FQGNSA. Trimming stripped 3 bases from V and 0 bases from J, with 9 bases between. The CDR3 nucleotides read TGTGCCAGCAGCTTGCGGGGGAGCTCTGGAAACACCATATATTTT. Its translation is CASSLRGSSGNTIYF.

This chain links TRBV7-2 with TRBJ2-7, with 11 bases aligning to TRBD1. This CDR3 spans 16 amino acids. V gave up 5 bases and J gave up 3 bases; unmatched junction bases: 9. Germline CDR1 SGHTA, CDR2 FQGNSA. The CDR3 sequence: CASSPDPGTGGYEQYF. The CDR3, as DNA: TGTGCCAGCAGCCCAGACCCCGGGACAGGGGGCTACGAGCAGTACTTC.

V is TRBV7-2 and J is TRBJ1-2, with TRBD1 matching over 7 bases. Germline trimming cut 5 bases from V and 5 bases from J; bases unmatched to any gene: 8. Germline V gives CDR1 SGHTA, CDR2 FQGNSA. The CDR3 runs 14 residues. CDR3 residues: CASSPRQGWYGYTF. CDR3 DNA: TGTGCCAGCAGCCCCCGACAGGGTTGGTATGGCTACACCTTC. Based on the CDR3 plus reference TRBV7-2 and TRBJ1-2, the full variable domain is GAGVSQSPSNKVTEKGKDVELRCDPISGHTALYWYRQSLGQGLEFLIYFQGNSAPDKSGLPSDRFSAERTGGSVSTLTIQRTQQEDSAVYLCASSPRQGWYGYTFGSGTRLTVV.

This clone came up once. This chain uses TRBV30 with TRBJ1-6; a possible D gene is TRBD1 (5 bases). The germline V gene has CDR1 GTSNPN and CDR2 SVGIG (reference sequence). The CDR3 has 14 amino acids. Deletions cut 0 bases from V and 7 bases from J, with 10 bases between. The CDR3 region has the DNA TGTGCCTGGAGTGTACTGGGGGGAAATTCACCCCTCCACTTT. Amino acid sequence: CAWSVLGGNSPLHF.

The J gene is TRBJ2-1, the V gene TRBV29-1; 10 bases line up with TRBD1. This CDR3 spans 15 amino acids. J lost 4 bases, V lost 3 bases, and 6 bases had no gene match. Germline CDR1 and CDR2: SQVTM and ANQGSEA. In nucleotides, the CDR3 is TGCAGCGTTGAGGGACAGGGGAAGGTATACAATGAGCAGTTCTTC. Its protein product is CSVEGQGKVYNEQFF.

The DNA for the CDR3 is TGTGCCAGCACGTTGGGGGGACCCGACGAGCAGTACTTC. It specifies CASTLGGPDEQYF. This chain links TRBV2 with TRBJ2-7, with D perhaps TRBD2 (6 bases). CDR1 SNHLY and CDR2 FYNNEI come from the germline V gene. The germline V and J ends were trimmed by 7 bases and 5 bases, with 15 bases remaining between them. The CDR3 spans 13 residues.

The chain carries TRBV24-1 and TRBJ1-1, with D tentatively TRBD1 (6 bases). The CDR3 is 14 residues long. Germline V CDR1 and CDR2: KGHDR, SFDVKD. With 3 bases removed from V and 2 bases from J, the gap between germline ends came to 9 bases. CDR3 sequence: CATSDHRVNTEAFF. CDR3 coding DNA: TGTGCCACCAGTGATCACAGGGTTAACACTGAAGCTTTCTTT.

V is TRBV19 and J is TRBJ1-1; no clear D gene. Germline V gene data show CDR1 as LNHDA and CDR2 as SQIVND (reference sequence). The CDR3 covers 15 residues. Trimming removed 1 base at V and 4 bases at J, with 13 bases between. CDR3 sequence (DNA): TGTGCCAGTAGTATAGCCGCCGGGGTGAGCACTGAAGCTTTCTTT. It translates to CASSIAAGVSTEAFF.

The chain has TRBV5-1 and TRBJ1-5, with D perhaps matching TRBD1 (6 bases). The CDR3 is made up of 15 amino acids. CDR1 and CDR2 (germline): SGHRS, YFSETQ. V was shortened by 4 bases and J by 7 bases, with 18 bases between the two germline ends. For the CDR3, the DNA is TGCGCCAGCAGCGGGGATGGGGGCGCCGGCCAGCCCCAGCATTTT. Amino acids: CASSGDGGAGQPQHF.

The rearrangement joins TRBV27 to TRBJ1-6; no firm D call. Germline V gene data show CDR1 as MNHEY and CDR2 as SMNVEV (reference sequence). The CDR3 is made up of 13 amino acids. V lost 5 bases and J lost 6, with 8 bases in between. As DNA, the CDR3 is TGTGCCAGCAGTGGCCGGAGTAATTCACCCCTCCACTTT. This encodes CASSGRSNSPLHF.

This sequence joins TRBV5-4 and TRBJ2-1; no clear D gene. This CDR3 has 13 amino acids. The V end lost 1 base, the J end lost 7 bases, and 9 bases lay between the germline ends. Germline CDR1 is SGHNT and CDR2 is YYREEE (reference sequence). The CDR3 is CASSLSNRNEQFF. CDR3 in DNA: TGTGCCAGCAGCTTGTCCAACAGAAATGAGCAGTTCTTC.

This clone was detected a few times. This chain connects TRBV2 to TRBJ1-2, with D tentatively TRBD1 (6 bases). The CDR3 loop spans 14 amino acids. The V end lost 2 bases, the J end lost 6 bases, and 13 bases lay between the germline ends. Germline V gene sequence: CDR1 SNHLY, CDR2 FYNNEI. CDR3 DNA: TGTGCCAGCAGTGAACAGACAGGATCGGATGGCTACACCTTC. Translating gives CASSEQTGSDGYTF.

Written as DNA, the CDR3 is TGTGCCAGCAGCTTGCCGGAGGGGGCGAGGAATTCACCCCTCCACTTT. It translates to CASSLPEGARNSPLHF. The chain joins TRBV5-6 to TRBJ1-6; TRBD1 agrees at 7 bases. Germline trimming cut 1 base from V and 7 bases from J; bases unmatched to any gene: 8. Germline V gene sequence: CDR1 SGHDT, CDR2 YYEEEE. The CDR3 contains 16 residues.

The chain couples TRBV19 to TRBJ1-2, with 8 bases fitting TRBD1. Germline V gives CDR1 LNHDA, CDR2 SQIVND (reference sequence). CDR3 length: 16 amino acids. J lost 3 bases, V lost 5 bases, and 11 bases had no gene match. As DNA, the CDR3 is TGTGCCAGTAGTCCACGACAGGGGAAGGCTTACTATGGCTACACCTTC. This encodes CASSPRQGKAYYGYTF.

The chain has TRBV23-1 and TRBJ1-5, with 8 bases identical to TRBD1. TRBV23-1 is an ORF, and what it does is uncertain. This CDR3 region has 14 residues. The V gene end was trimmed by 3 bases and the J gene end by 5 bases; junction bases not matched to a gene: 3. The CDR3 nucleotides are TGCGCCAGCAGTCACTACAGGGGGGATCAGCCCCAGCATTTT. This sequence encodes CASSHYRGDQPQHF.

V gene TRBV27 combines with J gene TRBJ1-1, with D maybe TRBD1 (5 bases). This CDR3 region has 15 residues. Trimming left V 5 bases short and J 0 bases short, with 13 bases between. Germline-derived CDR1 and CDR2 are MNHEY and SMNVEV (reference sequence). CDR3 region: CASSPDDSLNTEAFF. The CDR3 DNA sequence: TGTGCCAGCAGTCCCGACGACAGTTTGAACACTGAAGCTTTCTTT.